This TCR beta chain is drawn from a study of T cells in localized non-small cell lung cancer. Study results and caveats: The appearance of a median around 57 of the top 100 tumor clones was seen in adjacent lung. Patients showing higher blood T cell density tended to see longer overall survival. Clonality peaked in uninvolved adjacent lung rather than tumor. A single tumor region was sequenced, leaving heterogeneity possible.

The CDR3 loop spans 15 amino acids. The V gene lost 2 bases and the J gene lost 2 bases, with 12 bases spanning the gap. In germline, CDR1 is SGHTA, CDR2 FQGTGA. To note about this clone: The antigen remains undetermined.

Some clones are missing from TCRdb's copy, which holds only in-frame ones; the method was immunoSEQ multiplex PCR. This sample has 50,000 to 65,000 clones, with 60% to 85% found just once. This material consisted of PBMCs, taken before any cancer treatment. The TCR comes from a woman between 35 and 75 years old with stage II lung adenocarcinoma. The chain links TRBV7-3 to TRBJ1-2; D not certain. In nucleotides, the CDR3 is TGTGCCAGCAGCTTAGGAGCTTCAACCAACTATGGCTACACCTTC. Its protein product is CASSLGASTNYGYTF.